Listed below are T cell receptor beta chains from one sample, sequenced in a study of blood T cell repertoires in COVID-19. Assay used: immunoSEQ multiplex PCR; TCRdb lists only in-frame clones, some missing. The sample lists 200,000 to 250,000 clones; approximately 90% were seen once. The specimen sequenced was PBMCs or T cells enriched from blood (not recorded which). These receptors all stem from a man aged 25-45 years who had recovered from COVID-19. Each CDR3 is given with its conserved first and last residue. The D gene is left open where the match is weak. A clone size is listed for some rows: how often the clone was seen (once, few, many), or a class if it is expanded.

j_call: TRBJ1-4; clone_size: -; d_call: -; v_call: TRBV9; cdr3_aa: CASSATEVTEKLFF; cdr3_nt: TGTGCCAGCAGCGCGACAGAGGTGACTGAAAAACTGTTTTTT
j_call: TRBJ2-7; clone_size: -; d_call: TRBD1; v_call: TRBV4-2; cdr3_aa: CASSPGTGVYEQYF; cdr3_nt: TGTGCCAGCAGCCCGGGGACAGGGGTCTACGAGCAGTACTTC
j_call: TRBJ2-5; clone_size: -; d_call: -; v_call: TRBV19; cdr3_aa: CASSIVGAAEQETQYF; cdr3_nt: TGTGCCAGTAGTATAGTTGGAGCAGCGGAACAAGAGACCCAGTACTTC
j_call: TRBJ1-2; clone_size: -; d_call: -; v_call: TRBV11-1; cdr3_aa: CASSVDRAYGYTF; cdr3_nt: TGTGCCAGCAGCGTAGACAGAGCCTATGGCTACACCTTC
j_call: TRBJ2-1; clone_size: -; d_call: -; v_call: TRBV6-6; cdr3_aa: CASSYPSGGEQFF; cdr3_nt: TGTGCCAGCAGCTACCCCAGCGGTGGTGAGCAGTTCTTC
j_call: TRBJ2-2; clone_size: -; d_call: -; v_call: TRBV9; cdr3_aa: CASSSGQYTGELFF; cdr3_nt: TGTGCCAGCAGCTCAGGACAGTACACCGGGGAGCTGTTTTTT
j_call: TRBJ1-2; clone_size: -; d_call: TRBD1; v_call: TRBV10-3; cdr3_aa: CAISYKKTGTGGGGYTF; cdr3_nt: TGTGCCATCAGTTATAAAAAAACCGGGACAGGGGGCGGTGGCTACACCTTC
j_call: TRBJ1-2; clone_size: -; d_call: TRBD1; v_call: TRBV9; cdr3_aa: CASSVIPGQGAGGYTF; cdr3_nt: TGTGCCAGCAGCGTAATCCCGGGACAGGGGGCGGGTGGCTACACCTTC
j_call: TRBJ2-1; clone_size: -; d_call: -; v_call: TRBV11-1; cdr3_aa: CASSPLGGSYYNEQFF; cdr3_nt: TGTGCCAGCAGCCCGCTAGGCGGCAGCTACTACAATGAGCAGTTCTTC
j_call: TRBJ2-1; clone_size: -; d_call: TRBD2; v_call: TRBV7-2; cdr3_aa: CASSLPSGRASNEQFF; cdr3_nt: TGTGCCAGCAGCTTACCTAGCGGGAGGGCCTCCAATGAGCAGTTCTTC
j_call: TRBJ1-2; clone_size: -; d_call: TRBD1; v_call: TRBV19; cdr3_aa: CASSVRDRGYRVYGYTF; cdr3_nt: TGTGCCAGTAGTGTCCGGGACAGGGGTTATCGCGTCTATGGCTACACCTTC
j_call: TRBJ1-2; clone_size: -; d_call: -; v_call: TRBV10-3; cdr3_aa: CAISEFPTSWGYTF; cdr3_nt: TGTGCCATCAGTGAGTTCCCCACGAGTTGGGGCTACACCTTC
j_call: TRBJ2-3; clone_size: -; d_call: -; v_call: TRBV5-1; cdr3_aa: CASSLEGGTDTQYF; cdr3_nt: TGCGCCAGCAGCTTGGAGGGGGGCACAGATACGCAGTATTTT
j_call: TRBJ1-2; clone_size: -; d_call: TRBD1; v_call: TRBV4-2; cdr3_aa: CASSRLQGADGYTF; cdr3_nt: TGTGCCAGCAGCCGCCTACAGGGGGCGGATGGCTACACCTTC
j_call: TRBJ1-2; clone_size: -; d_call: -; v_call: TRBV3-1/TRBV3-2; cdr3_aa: CASSLQQGYTF; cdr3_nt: TGTGCCAGCAGCCTTCAACAGGGCTACACCTTC
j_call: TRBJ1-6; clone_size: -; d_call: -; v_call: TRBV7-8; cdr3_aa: CASSPAGLQSSYNSPLHF; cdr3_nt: TGTGCCAGCAGCCCGGCGGGCTTACAGAGCTCCTATAATTCACCCCTCCACTTT
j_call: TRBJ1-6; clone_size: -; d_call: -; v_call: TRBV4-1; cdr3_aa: CASSQEADVIPGSSYNSPLHF; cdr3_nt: TGCGCCAGCAGCCAAGAAGCGGACGTAATCCCGGGGAGCTCCTATAATTCACCCCTCCACTTT
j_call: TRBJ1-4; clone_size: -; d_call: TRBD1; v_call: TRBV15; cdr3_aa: CATSRGTGSDEKLFF; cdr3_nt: TGTGCCACCAGCAGGGGGACAGGGTCCGATGAAAAACTGTTTTTT
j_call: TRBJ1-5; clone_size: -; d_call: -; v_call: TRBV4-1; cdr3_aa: CASSQDVWRYSNQPQHF; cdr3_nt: TGCGCCAGCAGCCAAGACGTATGGCGGTATAGCAATCAGCCCCAGCATTTT
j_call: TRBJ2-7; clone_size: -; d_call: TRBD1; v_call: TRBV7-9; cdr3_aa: CASSPSGTGPYEQYF; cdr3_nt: TGTGCCAGCAGTCCGTCGGGGACAGGGCCCTACGAGCAGTACTTC
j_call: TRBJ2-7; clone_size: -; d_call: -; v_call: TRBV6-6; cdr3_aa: CASRLLDEQYF; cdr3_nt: TGTGCCAGCAGACTATTGGACGAGCAGTACTTC
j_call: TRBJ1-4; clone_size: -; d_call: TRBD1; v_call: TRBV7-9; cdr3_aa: CASSVSGTALGEKLFF; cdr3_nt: TGTGCCAGCAGCGTTTCCGGGACAGCCTTGGGTGAAAAACTGTTTTTT
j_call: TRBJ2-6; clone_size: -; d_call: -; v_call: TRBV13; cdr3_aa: CASSRPSQGTGANVLTF; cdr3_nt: TGTGCCAGCAGCCGACCCTCCCAGGGGACTGGGGCCAACGTCCTGACTTTC
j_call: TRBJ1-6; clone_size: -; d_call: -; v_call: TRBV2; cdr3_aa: CASSEGGSSYNSPLHF; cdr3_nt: TGTGCCAGCAGTGAGGGTGGGAGCTCCTATAATTCACCCCTCCACTTT
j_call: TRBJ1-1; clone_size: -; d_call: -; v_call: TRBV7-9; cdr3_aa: CASSFWGQATEAFF; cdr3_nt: TGTGCCAGCAGCTTTTGGGGGCAGGCCACTGAAGCTTTCTTT
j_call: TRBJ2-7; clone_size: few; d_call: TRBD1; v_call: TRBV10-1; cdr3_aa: CASSDQGTGAYEQYF; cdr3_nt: TGCGCCAGCAGTGACCAGGGGACAGGGGCCTACGAGCAGTACTTC
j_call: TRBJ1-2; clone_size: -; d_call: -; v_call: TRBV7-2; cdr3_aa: CASSSDTPVAGYTF; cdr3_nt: TGTGCCAGCAGCTCCGACACCCCTGTAGCGGGCTACACCTTC
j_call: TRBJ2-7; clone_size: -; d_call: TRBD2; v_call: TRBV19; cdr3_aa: CASSIRTSGYEQYF; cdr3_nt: TGTGCCAGTAGTATACGGACTAGCGGATACGAGCAGTACTTC
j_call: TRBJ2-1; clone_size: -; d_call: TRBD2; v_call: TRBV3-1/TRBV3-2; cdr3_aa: CASSQELAGVPNEQFF; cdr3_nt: TGTGCCAGCAGCCAAGAACTAGCGGGAGTCCCCAATGAGCAGTTCTTC